This TCR beta chain was identified in a study of spatial heterogeneity in lung cancer. Overall study context: There were 65 or so donors, all of them untreated patients with early-stage non-small cell lung cancer.

One entry per CDR3 protein results from TCRdb running MiXCR on the 5' RACE reads. Among about 27,000 distinct CDR3 sequences listed, roughly 5% were seen once. This clonotype is deemed medium-sized. As to time point: blood at routine non-recurrence follow-up after resection. This sequence was found in a female donor with early-stage non-small cell lung cancer. Here the sequenced sample was PBMCs, taken at follow-up.

In DNA form, the CDR3 reads TGTGCCAGCAGTTTAGCGGGTGACAATGAGCAGTTCTTC. Amino acids: CASSLAGDNEQFF. The chain links TRBV27 to TRBJ2-1; maybe TRBD2 (5 bases). V lost 2 bases, J lost 5 bases, and 7 bases lay in between. The CDR3 spans 13 residues. Germline V gene data show CDR1 as MNHEY and CDR2 as SMNVEV (reference sequence).